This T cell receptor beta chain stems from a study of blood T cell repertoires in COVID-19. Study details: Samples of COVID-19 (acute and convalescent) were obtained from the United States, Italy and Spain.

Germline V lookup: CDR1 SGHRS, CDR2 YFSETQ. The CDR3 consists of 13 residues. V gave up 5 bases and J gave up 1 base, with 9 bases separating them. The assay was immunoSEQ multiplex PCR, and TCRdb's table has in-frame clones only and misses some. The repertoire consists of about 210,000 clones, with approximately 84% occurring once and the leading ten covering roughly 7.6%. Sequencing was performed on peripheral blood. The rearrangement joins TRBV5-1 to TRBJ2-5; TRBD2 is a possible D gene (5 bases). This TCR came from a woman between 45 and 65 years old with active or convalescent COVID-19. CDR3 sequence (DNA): TGCGCCAGCAGGTTGACTATCCAAGAGACCCAGTACTTC. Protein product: CASRLTIQETQYF.